A selection of T cell receptor beta chains follows, all from one sample in a study of T cell responses to AZD1222 COVID-19 vaccine. Sequencing used immunoSEQ multiplex PCR; TCRdb keeps in-frame clones, though not all of them. Counted here are approximately 100,000 clones, roughly nine tenths occurring once; the ten biggest clones make up roughly 4%. Sequenced material: peripheral blood, taken on day 0 of AZD1222 vaccination. Receptors were obtained from an adult in good health. Each CDR3 is given without its conserved first and last residue. The order of the fields is clone size, J gene, V gene, CDR3 length, CDR3 protein. Size values are once, few and many counts, or a class for expanded clones, and some rows have none.

size: -; J: TRBJ2-1; V: TRBV7-3; length: 14; CDR3: ASSLTPGGRRGEQF
size: -; J: TRBJ2-1; V: TRBV4-1; length: 14; CDR3: ASSHIGTSSANEQF
size: -; J: TRBJ1-1; V: TRBV19; length: 13; CDR3: ASSILAFGNTEAF
size: -; J: TRBJ2-7; V: TRBV5-5; length: 12; CDR3: ASSHSDRSHEQY
size: once; J: TRBJ2-2; V: TRBV6-5; length: 12; CDR3: ASSYSLITGELF
size: -; J: TRBJ1-1; V: TRBV5-1; length: 10; CDR3: ASSNLNTEAF
size: -; J: TRBJ1-6; V: TRBV7-2; length: 13; CDR3: ASGRDSLLNSPLH
size: -; J: TRBJ2-3; V: TRBV29-1; length: 10; CDR3: SVDQSTDTQY
size: -; J: TRBJ2-3; V: TRBV12-5; length: 18; CDR3: ASGFRGGRKYYPSTDTQY
size: -; J: TRBJ1-5; V: TRBV28; length: 12; CDR3: AARKGEGREPQH
size: once; J: TRBJ1-3; V: TRBV7-8; length: 14; CDR3: ASSLEGARSGNTIY
size: -; J: TRBJ1-6; V: TRBV6-1; length: 12; CDR3: ASSETGGGSPLH
size: -; J: TRBJ1-4; V: TRBV5-6; length: 15; CDR3: ASSSTGTGTGHEKLF
size: -; J: TRBJ2-2; V: TRBV27; length: 12; CDR3: ASSLSGLTGELF
size: -; J: TRBJ1-5; V: TRBV7-8; length: 14; CDR3: ASSLAEEYSNQPQH
size: many; J: TRBJ1-5; V: TRBV6-5; length: 12; CDR3: ASSEGQEYQPQH
size: once; J: TRBJ2-1; V: TRBV19; length: 12; CDR3: ASTQASGYNEQF
size: -; J: TRBJ1-2; V: TRBV27; length: 11; CDR3: ASSSRDYYGYT
size: -; J: TRBJ1-1; V: TRBV11-3; length: 13; CDR3: ASNSGPSKNTEAF
size: -; J: TRBJ2-2; V: TRBV9; length: 14; CDR3: ASSVAGGAPTGELF
size: -; J: TRBJ1-6; V: TRBV4-1; length: 14; CDR3: ASSQSRGTGYSPLH
size: -; J: TRBJ2-3; V: TRBV5-1; length: 13; CDR3: ASQRNRGLTDTQY
size: -; J: TRBJ2-7; V: TRBV5-4; length: 13; CDR3: ASSLGASRSYEQY
size: -; J: TRBJ1-4; V: TRBV5-1; length: 14; CDR3: ASSLGVGRTNEKLF
size: -; J: TRBJ1-5; V: TRBV4-3; length: 13; CDR3: ASSQDLTANQPQH
size: -; J: TRBJ2-1; V: TRBV6-5; length: 12; CDR3: ASTQTSGGNEQF
size: -; J: TRBJ2-7; V: TRBV5-1; length: 11; CDR3: ASRGTGSYEQY
size: -; J: TRBJ2-3; V: TRBV5-1; length: 15; CDR3: ASSLGTRGASTDTQY
size: -; J: TRBJ2-3; V: TRBV7-2; length: 10; CDR3: ASSFHTDTQY
size: -; J: TRBJ2-2; V: TRBV4-2; length: 13; CDR3: ASSQGTENTGELF
size: -; J: TRBJ1-1; V: TRBV7-9; length: 9; CDR3: ASSSNTEAF
size: -; J: TRBJ1-2; V: TRBV19; length: 12; CDR3: ASSVDRGGYGYT
size: -; J: TRBJ2-7; V: TRBV6-2/TRBV6-3; length: 13; CDR3: ASSRRAGGSYEQY
size: once; J: TRBJ1-2; V: TRBV6-6; length: 12; CDR3: ASSYRGPLGGYT
size: once; J: TRBJ1-1; V: TRBV2; length: 11; CDR3: ASLKGGIAEAF
size: -; J: TRBJ1-1; V: TRBV18; length: 11; CDR3: ASSNARGTEAF